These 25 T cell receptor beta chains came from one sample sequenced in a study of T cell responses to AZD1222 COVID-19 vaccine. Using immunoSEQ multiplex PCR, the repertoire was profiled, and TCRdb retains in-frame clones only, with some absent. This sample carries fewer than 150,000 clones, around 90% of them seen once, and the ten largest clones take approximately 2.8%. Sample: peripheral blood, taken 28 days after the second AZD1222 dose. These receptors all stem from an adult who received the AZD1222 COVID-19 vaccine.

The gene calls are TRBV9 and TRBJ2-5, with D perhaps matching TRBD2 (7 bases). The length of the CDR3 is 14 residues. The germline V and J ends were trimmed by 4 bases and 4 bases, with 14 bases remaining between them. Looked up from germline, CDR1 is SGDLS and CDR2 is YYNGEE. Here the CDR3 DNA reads TGTGCCAGCAGCCCCCGTGGGGGGGCAGAGACCCAGTACTTC. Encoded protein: CASSPRGGAETQYF.

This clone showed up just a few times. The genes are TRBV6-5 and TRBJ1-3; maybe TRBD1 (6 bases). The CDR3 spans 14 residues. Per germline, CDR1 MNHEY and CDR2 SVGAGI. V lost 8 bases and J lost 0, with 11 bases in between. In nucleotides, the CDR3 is TGTGCCAGCCAGGGGACTCGCTCTGGAAACACCATATATTTT. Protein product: CASQGTRSGNTIYF.

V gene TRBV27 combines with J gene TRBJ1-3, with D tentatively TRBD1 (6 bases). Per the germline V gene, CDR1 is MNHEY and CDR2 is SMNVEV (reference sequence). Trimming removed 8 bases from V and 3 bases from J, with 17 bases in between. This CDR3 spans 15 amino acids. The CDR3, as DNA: TGTGCCAGCGGCCTTCGGGGGGCTGTTGGAAACACCATATATTTT. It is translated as CASGLRGAVGNTIYF.

The CDR3 sequence is CASSFGGPFPQPQHF. In DNA, the CDR3 is TGTGCCAGCAGCTTTGGGGGACCCTTCCCTCAGCCCCAGCATTTT. V gene TRBV7-8 combines with J gene TRBJ1-5; the D gene is possibly TRBD1 (5 bases). Germline loops: CDR1 SGHVS, CDR2 FQNEAQ. V shed 3 bases and J shed 6 bases, with 15 bases lying between them. The CDR3 loop spans 15 amino acids.

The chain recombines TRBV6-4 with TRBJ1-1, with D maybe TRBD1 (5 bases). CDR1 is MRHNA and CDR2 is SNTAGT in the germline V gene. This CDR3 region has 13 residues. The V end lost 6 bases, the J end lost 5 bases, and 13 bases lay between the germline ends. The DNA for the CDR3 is TGTGCCAGCAGACCCGGGGGGGGGACTGAAGCTTTCTTT. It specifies CASRPGGGTEAFF.

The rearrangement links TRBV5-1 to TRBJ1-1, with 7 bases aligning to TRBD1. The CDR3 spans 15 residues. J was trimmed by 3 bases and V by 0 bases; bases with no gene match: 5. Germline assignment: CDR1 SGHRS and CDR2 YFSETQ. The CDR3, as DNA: TGCGCCAGCAGCTTGGGAGGGGGCAGGGACACTGAAGCTTTCTTT. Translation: CASSLGGGRDTEAFF. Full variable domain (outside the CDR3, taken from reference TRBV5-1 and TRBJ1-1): KAGVTQTPRYLIKTRGQQVTLSCSPISGHRSVSWYQQTPGQGLQFLFEYFSETQRNKGNFPGRFSGRQFSNSRSEMNVSTLELGDSALYLCASSLGGGRDTEAFFGQGTRLTVV.

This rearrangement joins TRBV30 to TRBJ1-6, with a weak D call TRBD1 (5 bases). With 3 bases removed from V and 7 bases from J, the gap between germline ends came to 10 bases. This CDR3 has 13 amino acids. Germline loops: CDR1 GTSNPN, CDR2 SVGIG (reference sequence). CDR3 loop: CAWRLSGNSPLHF. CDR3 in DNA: TGTGCCTGGAGACTTTCAGGGAATTCACCCCTCCACTTT.

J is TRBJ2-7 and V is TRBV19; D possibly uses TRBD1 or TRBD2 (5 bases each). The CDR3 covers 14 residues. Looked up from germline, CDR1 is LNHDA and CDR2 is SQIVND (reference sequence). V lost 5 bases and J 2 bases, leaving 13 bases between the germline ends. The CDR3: CASSRSGTTYEQYF. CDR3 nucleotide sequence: TGTGCCAGTAGTCGCTCCGGGACCACCTACGAGCAGTACTTC. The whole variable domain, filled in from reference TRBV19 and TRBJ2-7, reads DGGITQSPKYLFRKEGQNVTLSCEQNLNHDAMYWYRQDPGQGLRLIYYSQIVNDFQKGDIAEGYSVSREKKESFPLTVTSAQKNPTAFYLCASSRSGTTYEQYFGPGTRLTVT.

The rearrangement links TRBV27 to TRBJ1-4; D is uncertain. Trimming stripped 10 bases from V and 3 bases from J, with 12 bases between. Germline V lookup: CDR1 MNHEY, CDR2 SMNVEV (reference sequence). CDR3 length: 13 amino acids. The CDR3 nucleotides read TGTGCCACCGCGGACGGATCTAATGAAAAACTGTTTTTT. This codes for CATADGSNEKLFF.

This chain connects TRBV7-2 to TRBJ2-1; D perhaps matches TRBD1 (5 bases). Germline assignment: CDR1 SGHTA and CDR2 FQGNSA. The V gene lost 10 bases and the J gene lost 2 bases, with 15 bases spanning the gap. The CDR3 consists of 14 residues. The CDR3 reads CATTTDLAYNEQFF. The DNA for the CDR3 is TGTGCCACCACGACAGACCTCGCCTACAATGAGCAGTTCTTC.

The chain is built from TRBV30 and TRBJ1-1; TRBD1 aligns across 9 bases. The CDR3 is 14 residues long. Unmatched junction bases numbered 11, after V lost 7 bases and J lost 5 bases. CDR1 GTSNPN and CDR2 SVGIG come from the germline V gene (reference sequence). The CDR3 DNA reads TGTGCCTTTGACAGGGGGAGGTCGGGAACTGAAGCTTTCTTT. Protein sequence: CAFDRGRSGTEAFF.

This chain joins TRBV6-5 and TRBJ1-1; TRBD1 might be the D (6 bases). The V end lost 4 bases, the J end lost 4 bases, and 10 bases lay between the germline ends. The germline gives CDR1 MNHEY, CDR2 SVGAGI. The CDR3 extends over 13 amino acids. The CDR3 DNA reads TGTGCCAGCAGTTTCGAAGGGGGCACTGAAGCTTTCTTT. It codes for CASSFEGGTEAFF.

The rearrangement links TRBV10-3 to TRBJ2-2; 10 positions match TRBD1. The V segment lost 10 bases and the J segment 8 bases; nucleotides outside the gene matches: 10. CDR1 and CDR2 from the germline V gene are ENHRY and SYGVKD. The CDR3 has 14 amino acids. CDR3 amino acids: CATRDRGPAGELFF. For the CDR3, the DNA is TGTGCCACCCGGGACAGGGGTCCCGCGGGGGAGCTGTTTTTT.

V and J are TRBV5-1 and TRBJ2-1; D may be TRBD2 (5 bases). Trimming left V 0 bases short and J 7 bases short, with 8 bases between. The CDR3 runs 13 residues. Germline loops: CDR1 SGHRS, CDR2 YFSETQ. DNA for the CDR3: TGCGCCAGCAGCTTGGATGGCGGGAATGAGCAGTTCTTC. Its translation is CASSLDGGNEQFF.

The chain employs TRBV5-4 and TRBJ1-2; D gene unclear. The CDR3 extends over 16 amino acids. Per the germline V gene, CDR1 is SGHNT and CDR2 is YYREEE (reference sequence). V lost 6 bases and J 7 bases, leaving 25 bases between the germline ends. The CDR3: CASNRGGAQEDGGYTF. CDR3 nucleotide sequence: TGTGCCAGCAATCGCGGAGGTGCTCAGGAGGATGGTGGCTACACCTTC.

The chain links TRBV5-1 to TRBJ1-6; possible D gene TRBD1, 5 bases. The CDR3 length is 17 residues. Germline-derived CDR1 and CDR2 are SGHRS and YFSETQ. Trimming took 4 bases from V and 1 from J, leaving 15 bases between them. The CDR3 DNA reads TGCGCCAGCAGCAGAGGAGCGGGGGGTTCCTATAATTCACCCCTCCACTTT. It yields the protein CASSRGAGGSYNSPLHF.

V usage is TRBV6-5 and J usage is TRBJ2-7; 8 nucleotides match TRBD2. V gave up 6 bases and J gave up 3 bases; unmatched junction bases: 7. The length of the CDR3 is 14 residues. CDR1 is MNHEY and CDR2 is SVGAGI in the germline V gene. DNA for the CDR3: TGTGCCAGCAGCCCCGGGGGGGGAGGCTACGAGCAGTACTTC. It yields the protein CASSPGGGGYEQYF.

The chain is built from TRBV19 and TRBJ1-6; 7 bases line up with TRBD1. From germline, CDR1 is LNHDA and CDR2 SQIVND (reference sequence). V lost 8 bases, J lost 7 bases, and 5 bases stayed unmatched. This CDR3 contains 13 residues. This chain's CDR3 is CASVQGRNSPLHF. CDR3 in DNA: TGTGCCAGTGTACAGGGGAGGAATTCACCCCTCCACTTT.

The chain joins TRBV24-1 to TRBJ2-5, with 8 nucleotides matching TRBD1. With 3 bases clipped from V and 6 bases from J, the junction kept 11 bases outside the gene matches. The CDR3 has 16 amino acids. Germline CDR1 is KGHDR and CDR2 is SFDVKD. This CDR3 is CATSDARQGSLKTQYF. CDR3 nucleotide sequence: TGTGCCACCAGTGATGCGCGACAGGGGAGTTTAAAGACCCAGTACTTC.

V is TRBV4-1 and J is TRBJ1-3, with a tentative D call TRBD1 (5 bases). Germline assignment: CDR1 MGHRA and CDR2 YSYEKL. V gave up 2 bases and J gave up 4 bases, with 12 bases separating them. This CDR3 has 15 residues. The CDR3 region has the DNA TGCGCCAGCAGCCAATTTCAGGGCGGGGGAAACACCATATATTTT. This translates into CASSQFQGGGNTIYF.

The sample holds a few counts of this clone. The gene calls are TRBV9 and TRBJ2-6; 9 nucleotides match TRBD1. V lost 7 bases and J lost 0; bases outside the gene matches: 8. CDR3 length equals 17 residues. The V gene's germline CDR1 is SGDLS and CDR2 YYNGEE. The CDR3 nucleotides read TGTGCCAGCTCCTTGGGACAGGGATCCTCTGGGGCCAACGTCCTGACTTTC. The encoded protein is CASSLGQGSSGANVLTF.

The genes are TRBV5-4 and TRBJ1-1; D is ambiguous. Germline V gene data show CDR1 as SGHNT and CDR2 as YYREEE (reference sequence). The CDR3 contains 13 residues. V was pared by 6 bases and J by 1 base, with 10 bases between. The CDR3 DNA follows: TGTGCCAGCACCCGTTCAGGGAACACTGAAGCTTTCTTT. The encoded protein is CASTRSGNTEAFF.

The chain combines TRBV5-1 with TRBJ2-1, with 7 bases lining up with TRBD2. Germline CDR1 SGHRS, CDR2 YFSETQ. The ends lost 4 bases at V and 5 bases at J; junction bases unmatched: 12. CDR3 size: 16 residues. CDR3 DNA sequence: TGCGCCAGCAGCCGGGGTGGGGCTAGCGGAAACAATGAGCAGTTCTTC. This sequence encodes CASSRGGASGNNEQFF.

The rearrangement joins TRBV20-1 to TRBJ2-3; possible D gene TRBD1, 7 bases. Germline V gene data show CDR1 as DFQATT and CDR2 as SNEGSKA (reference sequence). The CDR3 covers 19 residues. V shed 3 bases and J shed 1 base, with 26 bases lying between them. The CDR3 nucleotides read TGCAGTGCTAGTGTCCAGGGGGGTATCGGGTCTCCTGGCACAGATACGCAGTATTTT. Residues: CSASVQGGIGSPGTDTQYF.

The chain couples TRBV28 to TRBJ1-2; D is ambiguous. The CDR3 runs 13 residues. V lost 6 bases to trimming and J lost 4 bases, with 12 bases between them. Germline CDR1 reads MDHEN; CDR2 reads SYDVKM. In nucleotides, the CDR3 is TGTGCCAGCAGCAAGCCAGGCCCCTATGGCTACACCTTC. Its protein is CASSKPGPYGYTF.